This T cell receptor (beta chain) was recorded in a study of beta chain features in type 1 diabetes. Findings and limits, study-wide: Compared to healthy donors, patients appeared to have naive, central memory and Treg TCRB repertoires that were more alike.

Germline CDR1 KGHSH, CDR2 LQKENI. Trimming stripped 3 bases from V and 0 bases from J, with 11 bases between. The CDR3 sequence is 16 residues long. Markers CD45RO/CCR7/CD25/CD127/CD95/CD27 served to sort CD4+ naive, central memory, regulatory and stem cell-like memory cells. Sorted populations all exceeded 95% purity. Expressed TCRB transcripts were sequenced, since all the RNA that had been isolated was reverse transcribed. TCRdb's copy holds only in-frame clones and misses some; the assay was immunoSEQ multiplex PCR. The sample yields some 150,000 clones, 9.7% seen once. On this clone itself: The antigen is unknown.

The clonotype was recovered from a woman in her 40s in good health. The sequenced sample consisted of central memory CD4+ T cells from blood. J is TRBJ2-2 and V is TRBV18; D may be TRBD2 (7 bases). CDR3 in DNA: TGTGCCAGCTCACCCGGCGGGGGCACGAACACCGGGGAGCTGTTTTTT. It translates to CASSPGGGTNTGELFF.